The TCR beta chain under discussion was sequenced for a study of OX40 agonist ivuxolimab in advanced cancers. For the study at large: Each dose-escalation patient presented with hepatocellular carcinoma, melanoma, renal cell or head and neck cancer. Of the participants, more than 35% had some prior anti-PD-1, anti-PD-L1 or anti-CTLA-4 therapy, which was allowed.

Method: immunoSEQ multiplex PCR; TCRdb's copy keeps in-frame clones and lacks some. Of 30,000 to 35,000 clones listed, around 85% are singletons. Trimming removed 2 bases from V and 4 bases from J, with 7 bases in between. Per germline, CDR1 SGHNT and CDR2 YYREEE (reference sequence). The length of the CDR3 is 13 residues. The chain recombines TRBV5-4 with TRBJ2-1; no clear D gene. The material sequenced was CD4+ or CD8+ T cells sorted from blood, taken in a trial of the OX40 agonist ivuxolimab. The TCR sequence derives from an adult with an advanced solid tumor such as melanoma, head and neck, liver or kidney cancer. The CDR3 sequence is CASSLRNYNEQFF. CDR3 in DNA: TGTGCCAGCAGCTTAAGAAATTACAATGAGCAGTTCTTC. Full variable domain (remainder filled in from reference TRBV5-4 and TRBJ2-1): ETGVTQSPTHLIKTRGQQVTLRCSSQSGHNTVSWYQQALGQGPQFIFQYYREEENGRGNFPPRFSGLQFPNYSSELNVNALELDDSALYLCASSLRNYNEQFFGPGTRLTVL.